This TCR beta chain was identified during a study of T cell repertoires in ileal Crohn's disease (dated 2019 in TCRdb). For the wider study: The median duration of disease was roughly 7.6 years, and at the time of surgery around 32% of patients were active smokers. All patients had surgery for a complication: stricturing disease in 61% and penetrating disease in 39%. Roughly half of the patients were given postoperative therapy, with about a dozen receiving thiopurines and under 20 receiving anti-TNF agents. TCR repertoire analysis was performed in a few dozen Crohn's disease patients drawn from a prospective multicentre cohort. The study ran alongside a multicentre cohort designed to identify predictors of early endoscopic recurrence after ileocolonic resection. A Rutgeerts score above i0 was used to define endoscopic postoperative recurrence. A total of around 170 mucosal samples from around 57 patients were sequenced, collected from several sites on the surgical specimen as well as at postoperative endoscopy.

For commercial TCRB immunosequencing, about 500 nanograms of biopsy DNA were submitted for each sample. A two-step, amplification bias-controlled multiplex PCR was used by Adaptive Biotechnology to amplify CDR3 regions from genomic DNA. Primers for every V and J gene segment were used in the first PCR, and barcodes and Illumina adapters were added in the second PCR. An Illumina instrument was used to sequence the CDR3 libraries. On the authors' methods: Analysis combined the vendor-provided pipelines with custom analysis of raw data in R/Bioconductor under R version 3.3.0. Clonality, which ranges from 0 to 1, was calculated as the inverse of the normalised Shannon entropy across all productive clones. High-frequency clones were defined as the repertoire share of the top 100 clones, retaining only clones passing a 95% confidence test. The Simpson index measured repertoire diversity, and the Morisita-Horn index measured overlap between samples. As stored in TCRdb, this immuneACCESS dataset retains in-frame rearrangements with V and J assigned. A fraction of the clones does not appear; measured against another copy, unresolved V genes explain less than half of the discrepancy, and the remainder lacks a known reason. V, J and clone size reflect that table, while D and trimming were determined from the DNA. In all, the sample holds thousands of clones, and 70% to 90% of those were seen once. The ten largest clones add up to over 10% of the sample.

The V and J ends are trimmed by 1 base and 8 bases, leaving 14 bases between them. The CDR3 spans 14 residues, from the cysteine through the phenylalanine. Kept here is only the CDR3 DNA, which spans 42 bases and is read in frame from base 1. CDR1 and CDR2 (SGHVT, SQSDAQ) derive from the germline V gene. Eligible patients were adults with ileal or ileocolonic Crohn's disease who had an indication for ileocolonic resection. Before DNA extraction, whole ileal mucosal biopsies were kept frozen at -80 degrees C. A TRizol-based method was used to extract genomic DNA from the frozen whole biopsies, and the DNA was quantified with a NanoDrop 2000 spectrophotometer. Details on this clone: Its recognized antigen is unknown. Base-call qualities are not available, and no considerably larger clone is one nucleotide away.

Broad study findings and their caveats: A significantly higher proportion of clonal expansions was observed in active smokers at surgery than in non-smokers (about 25% vs 20%, p=0.02). Only a subgroup of patients, of unstated size, had their mucosal CD4 and CD8 T cells sorted and sequenced. Compared with CD4 T cells, sorted CD8 T cells contained more high-frequency clones, which suggests that the mucosal expansions were mostly CD8. Higher high-frequency clone percentages at surgery were associated with endoscopic recurrence; all patients with clonality above 26.8% (18/57) had recurrence.

Sequencing was performed on ileal tissue. This receptor was identified in an adult with Crohn's disease. Recombination joined TRBV7-4 with TRBJ1-2, with no confident D gene call. The CDR3 sequence is CASSLVAPGRGYTF. At the DNA level, the sequence is TGTGCCAGCAGCTTAGTGGCTCCTGGGAGGGGCTACACCTTC.